This T cell receptor (beta chain) was obtained from a study of blood T cell repertoires in COVID-19. Overall study context: The United States, Italy and Spain provided the acute and convalescent COVID-19 samples.

V was pared by 3 bases and J by 5 bases, with 11 bases between. The CDR3 length is 14 residues. Per germline, CDR1 MGHRA and CDR2 YSYEKL. Study processing details: Scientists estimated how many nucleated cells there were by amplifying reference gene primers. Repertoires were generated with immunoSEQ multiplex PCR, while TCRdb's copy carries only in-frame clones and drops some. V and J calls plus clone size are reproduced from that table; the DNA served to infer D and trimming. The sample consists of 170,000 or so clones, around nine tenths of them appearing once. V is TRBV4-1 and J is TRBJ2-1; the D gene is possibly TRBD1 (5 bases). The sequencing sample was made of peripheral blood. The TCR originated in a man aged 35 to 55 with active or convalescent COVID-19. CDR3 in DNA: TGCGCCAGCAGCCATAATCTAGGGGACAATGAGCAGTTCTTC. As protein: CASSHNLGDNEQFF.